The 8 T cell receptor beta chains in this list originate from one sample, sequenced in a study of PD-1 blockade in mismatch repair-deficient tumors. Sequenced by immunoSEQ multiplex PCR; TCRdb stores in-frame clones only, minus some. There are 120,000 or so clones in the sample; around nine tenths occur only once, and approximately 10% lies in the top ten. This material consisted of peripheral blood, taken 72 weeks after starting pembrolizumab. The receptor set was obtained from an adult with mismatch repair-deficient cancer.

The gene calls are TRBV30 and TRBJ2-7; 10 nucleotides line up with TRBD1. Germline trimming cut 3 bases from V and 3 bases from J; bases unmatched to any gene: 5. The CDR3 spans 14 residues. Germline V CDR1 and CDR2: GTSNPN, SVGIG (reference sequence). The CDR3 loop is CAWRTGGFFYEQYF. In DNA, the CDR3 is TGTGCCTGGAGGACAGGGGGCTTTTTCTACGAGCAGTACTTC.

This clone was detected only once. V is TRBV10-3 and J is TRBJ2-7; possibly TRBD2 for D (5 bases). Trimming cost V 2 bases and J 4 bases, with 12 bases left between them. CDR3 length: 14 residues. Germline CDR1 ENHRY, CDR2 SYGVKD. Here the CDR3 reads CAISEPTTRYEQYF. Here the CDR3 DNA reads TGTGCCATCAGTGAGCCTACTACTAGGTACGAGCAGTACTTC.

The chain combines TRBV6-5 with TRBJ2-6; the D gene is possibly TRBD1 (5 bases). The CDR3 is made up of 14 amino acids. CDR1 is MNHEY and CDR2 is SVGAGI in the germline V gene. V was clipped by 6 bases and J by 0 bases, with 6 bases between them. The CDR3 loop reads CASRQASGANVLTF. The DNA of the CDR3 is TGTGCCAGCAGACAGGCCTCTGGGGCCAACGTCCTGACTTTC.

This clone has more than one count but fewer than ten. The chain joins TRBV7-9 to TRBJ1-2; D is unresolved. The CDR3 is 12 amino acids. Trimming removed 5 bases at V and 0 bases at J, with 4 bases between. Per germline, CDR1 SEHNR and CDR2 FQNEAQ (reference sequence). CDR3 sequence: CASSEANYGYTF. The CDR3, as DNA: TGTGCCAGCAGCGAAGCTAACTATGGCTACACCTTC.

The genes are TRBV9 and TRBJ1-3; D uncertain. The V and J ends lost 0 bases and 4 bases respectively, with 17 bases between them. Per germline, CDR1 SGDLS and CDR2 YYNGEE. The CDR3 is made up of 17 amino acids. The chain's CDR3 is CASSVEPAGGPGNTIYF. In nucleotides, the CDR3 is TGTGCCAGCAGCGTAGAACCCGCAGGAGGACCAGGAAACACCATATATTTT.

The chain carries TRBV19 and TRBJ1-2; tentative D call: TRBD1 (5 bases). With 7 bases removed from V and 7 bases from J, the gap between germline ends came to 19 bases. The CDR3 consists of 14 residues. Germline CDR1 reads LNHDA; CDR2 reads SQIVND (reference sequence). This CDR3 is CASTRDRGFGGYTF. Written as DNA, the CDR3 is TGTGCCAGTACCCGGGACCGCGGGTTCGGTGGCTACACCTTC.

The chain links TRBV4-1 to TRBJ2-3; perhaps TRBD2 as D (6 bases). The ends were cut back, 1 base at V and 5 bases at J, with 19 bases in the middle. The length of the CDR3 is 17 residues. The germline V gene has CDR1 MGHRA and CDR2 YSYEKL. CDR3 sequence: CASSQGGVTAIGDTQYF. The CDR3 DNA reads TGCGCCAGCAGCCAAGGGGGGGTGACTGCGATCGGAGATACGCAGTATTTT.

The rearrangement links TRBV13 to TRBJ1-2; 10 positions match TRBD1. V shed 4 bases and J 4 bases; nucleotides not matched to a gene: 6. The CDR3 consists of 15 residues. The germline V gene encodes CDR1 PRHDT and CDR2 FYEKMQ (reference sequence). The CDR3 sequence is CASSSWTGGTYGYTF. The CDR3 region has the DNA TGTGCCAGCAGCTCCTGGACAGGGGGAACCTATGGCTACACCTTC. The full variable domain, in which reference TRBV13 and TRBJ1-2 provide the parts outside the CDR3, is AAGVIQSPRHLIKEKRETATLKCYPIPRHDTVYWYQQGPGQDPQFLISFYEKMQSDKGSIPDRFSAQQFSDYHSELNMSSLELGDSALYFCASSSWTGGTYGYTFGSGTRLTVV.